Sequencing of this T cell receptor (beta chain) was carried out in a study of intratumoral heterogeneity in liver cancer. Findings of the study overall: Between tumor regions of either patient, overall clonality differed insignificantly.

Only in-frame clones appear in the TCRdb table, and some are missing; sequencing was by immunoSEQ multiplex PCR. The sample has about 6,200 clones, approximately 64% seen once. For this clone: What it binds is not known.

Each tumour sample represents a distinct, spatially separated region of the hepatocellular carcinoma nodule. This specimen consisted of tumor tissue, obtained before any cancer treatment. The TCR was taken from a woman between 65 and 79 years old with hepatocellular carcinoma.

CDR3 sequence reads: CASSITDRGQKGELFF. Here the CDR3 DNA reads TGTGCCAGCAGCATTACGGACAGGGGGCAGAAAGGGGAGCTGTTTTTT. The chain links TRBV28 to TRBJ2-2, with 11 bases aligning to TRBD1. Trimming removed 6 bases from V and 8 bases from J; junction bases left unmatched: 11. The CDR3 sequence is 16 residues long. Germline CDR1 is MDHEN and CDR2 is SYDVKM.